This T cell receptor (beta chain) stems from a study of siplizumab effects on memory and regulatory T cells. Overall study findings and caveats: A small minority of alloreactive clones were mapped to unstimulated subsets. An assignable naive or memory phenotype was lacking in roughly 75-95% of proliferating CD4+ or CD8+ clones. The Treg-derived share of mappable alloreactive CD4+ clones averaged roughly 64% with siplizumab and 26.9% in controls.

Unstimulated TEMRA, naive, memory and effector memory subsets were sequenced in three donor pairs. Clones were sequenced by immunoSEQ multiplex PCR, and TCRdb holds only the in-frame ones, with some missing. The repertoire includes 60,000 to 80,000 clones, roughly 83% of them detected once, and approximately 3.4% sits in the top ten. This CDR3 comprises 12 residues. Germline CDR1 is MNHNS and CDR2 is SASEGT. V was pared by 5 bases and J by 2 bases, with 6 bases between. Details on this clone: Its antigen is still unknown.

The chain has TRBV6-1 and TRBJ2-5; D is unclear. This clonotype was sampled from a human donor in good health. The sample comprised memory CD4+ T cells sorted from blood. The CDR3 reads CASSLVQETQYF. CDR3 DNA sequence: TGTGCCAGCAGTCTAGTACAAGAGACCCAGTACTTC.